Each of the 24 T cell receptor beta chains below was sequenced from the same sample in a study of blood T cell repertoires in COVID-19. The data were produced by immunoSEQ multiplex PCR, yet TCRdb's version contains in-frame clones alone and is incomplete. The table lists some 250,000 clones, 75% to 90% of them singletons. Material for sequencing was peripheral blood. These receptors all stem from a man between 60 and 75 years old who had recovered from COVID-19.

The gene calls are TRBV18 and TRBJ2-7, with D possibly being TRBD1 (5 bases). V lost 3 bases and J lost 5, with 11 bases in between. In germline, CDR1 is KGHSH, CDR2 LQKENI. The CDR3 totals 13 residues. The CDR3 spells CASSPKGNHEQYV. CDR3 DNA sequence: TGTGCCAGCTCACCGAAGGGGAACCACGAGCAGTACGTC.

The CDR3 bases are TGTGCCAGCAGCTTTAGCGGGGGGGCCACAGATACGCAGTATTTT. The encoded protein is CASSFSGGATDTQYF. The V call is TRBV5-4, the J call TRBJ2-3, with 11 bases lining up with TRBD2. J was trimmed by 2 bases and V by 2 bases; bases with no gene match: 1. The CDR3 is 15 amino acids. CDR1 is SGHNT and CDR2 is YYREEE in the germline V gene (reference sequence).

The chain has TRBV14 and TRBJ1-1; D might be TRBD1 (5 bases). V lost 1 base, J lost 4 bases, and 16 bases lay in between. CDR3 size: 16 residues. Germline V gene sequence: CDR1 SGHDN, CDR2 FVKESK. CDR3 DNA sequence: TGTGCCAGCAGCCAAGGATCAGGGAAGGGTTTCACTGAAGCTTTCTTT. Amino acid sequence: CASSQGSGKGFTEAFF. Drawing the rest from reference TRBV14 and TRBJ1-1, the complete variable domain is EAGVTQFPSHSVIEKGQTVTLRCDPISGHDNLYWYRRVMGKEIKFLLHFVKESKQDESGMPNNRFLAERTGGTYSTLKVQPAELEDSGVYFCASSQGSGKGFTEAFFGQGTRLTVV.

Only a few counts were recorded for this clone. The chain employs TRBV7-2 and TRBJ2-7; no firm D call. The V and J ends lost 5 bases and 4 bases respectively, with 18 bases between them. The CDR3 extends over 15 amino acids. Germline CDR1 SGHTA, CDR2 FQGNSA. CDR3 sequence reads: CASSHWAAFPYEQYF. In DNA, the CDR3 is TGTGCCAGCAGCCATTGGGCAGCCTTCCCATACGAGCAGTACTTC.

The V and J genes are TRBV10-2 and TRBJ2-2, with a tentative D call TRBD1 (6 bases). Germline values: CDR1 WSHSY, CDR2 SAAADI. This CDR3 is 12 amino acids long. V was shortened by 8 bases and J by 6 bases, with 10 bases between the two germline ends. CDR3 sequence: CASSQGPGELFF. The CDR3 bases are TGCGCCAGCTCTCAGGGGCCCGGGGAGCTGTTTTTT.

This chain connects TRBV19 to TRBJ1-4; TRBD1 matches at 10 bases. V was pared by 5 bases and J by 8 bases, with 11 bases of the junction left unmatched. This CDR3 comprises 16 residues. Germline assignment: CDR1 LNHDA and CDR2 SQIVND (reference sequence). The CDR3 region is CASSPTGGDYIEKLFF. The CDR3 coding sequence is TGTGCCAGTAGTCCGACAGGGGGCGACTATATAGAAAAACTGTTTTTT.

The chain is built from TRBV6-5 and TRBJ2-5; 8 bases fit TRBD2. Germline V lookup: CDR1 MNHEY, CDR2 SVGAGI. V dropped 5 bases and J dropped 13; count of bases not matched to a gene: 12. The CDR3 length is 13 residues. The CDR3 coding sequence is TGTGCCAGCAGTAAGGAGCGGGGGACCTCGCTGTACTTC. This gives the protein CASSKERGTSLYF.

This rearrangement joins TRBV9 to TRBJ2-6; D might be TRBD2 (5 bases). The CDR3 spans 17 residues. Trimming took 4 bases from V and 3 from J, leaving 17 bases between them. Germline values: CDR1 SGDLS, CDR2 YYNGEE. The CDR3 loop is CASSPRDYSGGANVLTF. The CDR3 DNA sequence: TGTGCCAGCAGCCCCCGAGACTACAGTGGTGGGGCCAACGTCCTGACTTTC.

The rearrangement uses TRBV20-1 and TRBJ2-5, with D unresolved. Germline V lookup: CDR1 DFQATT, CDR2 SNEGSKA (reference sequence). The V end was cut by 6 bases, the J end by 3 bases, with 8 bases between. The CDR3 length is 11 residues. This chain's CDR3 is CSAQQKETQYF. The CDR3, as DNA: TGCAGTGCCCAACAGAAAGAGACCCAGTACTTC.

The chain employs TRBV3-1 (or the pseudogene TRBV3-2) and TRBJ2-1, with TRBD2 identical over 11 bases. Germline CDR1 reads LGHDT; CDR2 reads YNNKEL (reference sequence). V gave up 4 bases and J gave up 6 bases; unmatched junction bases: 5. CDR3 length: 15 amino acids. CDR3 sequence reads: CASSLLAGGVNEQFF. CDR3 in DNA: TGTGCCAGCAGCCTATTAGCGGGGGGGGTCAATGAGCAGTTCTTC.

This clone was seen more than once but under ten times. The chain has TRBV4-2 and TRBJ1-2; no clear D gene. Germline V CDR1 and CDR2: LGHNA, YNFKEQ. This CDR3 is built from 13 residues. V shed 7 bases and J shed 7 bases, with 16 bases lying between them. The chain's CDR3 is CASTAERRSGYTF. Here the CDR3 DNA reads TGTGCCAGCACCGCGGAGAGGAGGTCTGGCTACACCTTC.

CDR3 sequence reads: CASSISGTGAYEQYF. The CDR3, as DNA: TGCGCCAGCAGCATATCCGGGACAGGGGCCTACGAGCAGTACTTC. The chain couples TRBV5-1 to TRBJ2-7; TRBD1 matches at 10 bases. Germline CDR1 is SGHRS and CDR2 is YFSETQ. After removal of 4 bases from V and 2 bases from J, the junction contained 6 bases not matched to a gene. CDR3 length: 15 residues.

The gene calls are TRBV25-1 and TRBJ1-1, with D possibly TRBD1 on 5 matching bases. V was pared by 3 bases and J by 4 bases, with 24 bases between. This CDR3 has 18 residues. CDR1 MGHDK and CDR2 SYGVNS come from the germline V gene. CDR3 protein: CASSDHAQGLGLGTEAFF. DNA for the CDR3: TGTGCCAGCAGTGACCATGCTCAGGGTTTGGGCTTAGGCACTGAAGCTTTCTTT.

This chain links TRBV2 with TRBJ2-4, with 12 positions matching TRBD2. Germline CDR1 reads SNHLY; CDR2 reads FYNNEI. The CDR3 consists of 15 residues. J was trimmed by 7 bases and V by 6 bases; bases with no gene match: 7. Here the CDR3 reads CASRETSGGGNIQYF. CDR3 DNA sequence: TGTGCCAGCAGGGAGACTAGCGGGGGTGGGAACATTCAGTACTTC.

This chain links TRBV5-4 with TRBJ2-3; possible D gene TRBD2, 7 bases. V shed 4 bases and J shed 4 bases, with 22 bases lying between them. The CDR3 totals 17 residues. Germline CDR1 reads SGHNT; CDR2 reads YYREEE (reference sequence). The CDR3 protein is CASSPRGGGVKADTQYF. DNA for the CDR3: TGTGCCAGCAGCCCAAGAGGGGGGGGTGTGAAGGCAGATACGCAGTATTTT.

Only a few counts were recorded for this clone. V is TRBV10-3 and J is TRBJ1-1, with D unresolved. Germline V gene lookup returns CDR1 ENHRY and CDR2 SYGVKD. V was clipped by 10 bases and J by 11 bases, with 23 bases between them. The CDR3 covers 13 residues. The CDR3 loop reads CATRQAREFWAFF. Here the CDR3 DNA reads TGTGCCACCCGCCAGGCGCGTGAATTTTGGGCTTTCTTT.

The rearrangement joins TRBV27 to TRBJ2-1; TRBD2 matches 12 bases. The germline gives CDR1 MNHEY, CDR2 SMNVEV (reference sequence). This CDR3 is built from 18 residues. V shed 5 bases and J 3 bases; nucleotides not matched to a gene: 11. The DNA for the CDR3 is TGTGCCAGCAGTGTAGACCGACTAGCGGGGGCCCGCTACAATGAGCAGTTCTTC. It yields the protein CASSVDRLAGARYNEQFF.

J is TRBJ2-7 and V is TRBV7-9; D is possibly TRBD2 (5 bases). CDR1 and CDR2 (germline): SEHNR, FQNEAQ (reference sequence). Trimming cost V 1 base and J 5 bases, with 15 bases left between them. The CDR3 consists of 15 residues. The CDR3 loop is CASSLVPSRLHEQYF. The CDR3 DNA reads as TGTGCCAGCAGCTTAGTTCCTAGCCGCCTCCACGAGCAGTACTTC. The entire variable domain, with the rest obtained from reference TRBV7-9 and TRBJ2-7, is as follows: DTGVSQNPRHKITKRGQNVTFRCDPISEHNRLYWYRQTLGQGPEFLTYFQNEAQLEKSRLLSDRFSAERPKGSFSTLEIQRTEQGDSAMYLCASSLVPSRLHEQYFGPGTRLTVT.

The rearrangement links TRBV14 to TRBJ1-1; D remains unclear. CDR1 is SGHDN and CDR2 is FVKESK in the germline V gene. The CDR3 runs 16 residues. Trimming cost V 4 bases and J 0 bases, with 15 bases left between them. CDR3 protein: CASSPARTRLNTEAFF. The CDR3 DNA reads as TGTGCCAGCAGCCCAGCCCGAACCAGGTTGAACACTGAAGCTTTCTTT.

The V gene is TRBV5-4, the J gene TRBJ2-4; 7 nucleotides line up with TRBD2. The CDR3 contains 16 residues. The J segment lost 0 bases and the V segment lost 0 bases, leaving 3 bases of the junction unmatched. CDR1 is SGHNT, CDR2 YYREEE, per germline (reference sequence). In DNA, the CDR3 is TGTGCCAGCAGCTTGGGCCCGGGAGGAGCCAAAAACATTCAGTACTTC. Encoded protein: CASSLGPGGAKNIQYF.

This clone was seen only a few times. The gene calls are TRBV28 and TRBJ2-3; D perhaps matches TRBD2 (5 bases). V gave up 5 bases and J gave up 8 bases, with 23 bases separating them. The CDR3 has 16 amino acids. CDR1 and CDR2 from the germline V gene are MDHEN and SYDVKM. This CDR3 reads CASSPQRSGSGGTQYF. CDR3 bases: TGTGCCAGCAGTCCACAGAGGTCTGGGAGTGGAGGTACGCAGTATTTT.

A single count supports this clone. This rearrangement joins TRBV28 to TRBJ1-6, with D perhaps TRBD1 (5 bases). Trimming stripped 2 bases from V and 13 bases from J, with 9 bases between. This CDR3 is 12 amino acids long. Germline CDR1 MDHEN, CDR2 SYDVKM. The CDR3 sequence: CASSLPGRPLHF. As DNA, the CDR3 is TGTGCCAGCAGTTTACCAGGGCGGCCCCTCCACTTT.

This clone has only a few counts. The CDR3 region has the DNA TGTGCCCCCAACCCTGGCCCGGGGGAGAAGTACGTC. Its protein product is CAPNPGPGEKYV. The chain carries TRBV10-3 and TRBJ2-7; maybe TRBD2 (6 bases). Germline loops: CDR1 ENHRY, CDR2 SYGVKD. This CDR3 contains 12 residues. The V end was cut by 11 bases, the J end by 11 bases, with 22 bases between.

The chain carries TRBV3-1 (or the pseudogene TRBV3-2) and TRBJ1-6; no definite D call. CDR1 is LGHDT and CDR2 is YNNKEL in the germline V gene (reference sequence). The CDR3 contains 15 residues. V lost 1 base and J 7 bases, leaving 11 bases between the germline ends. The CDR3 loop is CASSQGPQYNSPLHF. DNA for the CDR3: TGTGCCAGCAGCCAAGGGCCACAGTACAATTCACCCCTCCACTTT.